These 17 T cell receptor beta chains share one sample of origin, sequenced in a study of blood T cell repertoires in COVID-19. The table came from immunoSEQ multiplex PCR; TCRdb's copy has only in-frame clones and leaves some out. This sample yields 81,000 or so clones, of which around 92% are seen a single time; under 7.5% belongs to the top ten. The sample comprised peripheral blood. The receptors come from a woman in her sixties with active COVID-19.

The J gene is TRBJ2-7, the V gene TRBV29-1, with TRBD2 matching over 8 bases. CDR3 length: 14 residues. Germline assignment: CDR1 SQVTM and CDR2 ANQGSEA. V was pared by 0 bases and J by 6 bases, with 7 bases of the junction left unmatched. CDR3 in DNA: TGCAGCGTTGAAGATCCAGCGGGAGTGTCCGAGCAGTACTTC. Encoded protein: CSVEDPAGVSEQYF.

The table lists this clone with a few counts. CDR3 nucleotide sequence: TGTGCCAGCTCTCCGGACAGGGGGGGCGAGCAGTACTTC. This sequence encodes CASSPDRGGEQYF. The rearrangement uses TRBV18 and TRBJ2-7, with 10 bases that match TRBD1. This CDR3 region has 13 residues. Germline V lookup: CDR1 KGHSH, CDR2 LQKENI. J lost 6 bases, V lost 6 bases, and 5 bases had no gene match.

V and J are TRBV5-1 and TRBJ2-7; tentatively, D is TRBD1 (6 bases). Trimming took off 0 bases at V and 1 base at J, with 8 bases between the two ends. In germline, CDR1 is SGHRS, CDR2 YFSETQ. This CDR3 spans 14 amino acids. This CDR3 is CASSLVGTSYEQYF. The CDR3 nucleotides read TGCGCCAGCAGCTTGGTTGGGACATCCTACGAGCAGTACTTC.

This clone has only one observation. DNA of the CDR3: TGCGCCAGCAGCCATGGGCCGGGACAGGGGGCTCAGCAGTACTTC. Its protein is CASSHGPGQGAQQYF. The chain is built from TRBV4-1 and TRBJ2-7, with 12 nucleotides matching TRBD1. Trimming at V came to 3 bases and at J to 8 bases, leaving 8 bases not matched to a gene. Germline CDR1 reads MGHRA; CDR2 reads YSYEKL. CDR3 length: 15 residues.

This clone was seen once. The chain's CDR3 is CASSTGLAVSTDTQYF. In DNA form, the CDR3 reads TGTGCCAGCAGCACGGGACTAGCAGTTAGCACAGATACGCAGTATTTT. The chain has TRBV5-6 and TRBJ2-3, with 9 bases lining up with TRBD2. The ends lost 4 bases at V and 0 bases at J; junction bases unmatched: 6. The CDR3 length is 16 residues. Germline V gene data show CDR1 as SGHDT and CDR2 as YYEEEE. Full variable domain (remainder filled in from reference TRBV5-6 and TRBJ2-3): DAGVTQSPTHLIKTRGQQVTLRCSPKSGHDTVSWYQQALGQGPQFIFQYYEEEERQRGNFPDRFSGHQFPNYSSELNVNALLLGDSALYLCASSTGLAVSTDTQYFGPGTRLTVL.

The rearrangement uses TRBV6-5 and TRBJ2-1; 7 bases map to TRBD2. V was pared by 8 bases and J by 7 bases, with 14 bases of the junction left unmatched. This CDR3 comprises 15 residues. CDR1 is MNHEY, CDR2 SVGAGI, per germline. Here the CDR3 DNA reads TGTGCCAGCGGGAACCGCGGGGGTCTTGCGAATGAGCAGTTCTTC. This sequence encodes CASGNRGGLANEQFF.

The chain carries TRBV28 and TRBJ1-4; 8 bases are a match to TRBD1. The CDR3 loop spans 15 amino acids. CDR1 and CDR2 from the germline V gene are MDHEN and SYDVKM. V lost 6 bases to trimming and J lost 8 bases; unmatched junction nucleotides: 11. The CDR3 coding sequence is TGTGCCAGCAGCCAACGGTCAGGGGGCCGAGAAAAACTGTTTTTT. As protein: CASSQRSGGREKLFF.

A few counts support this clone. The chain employs TRBV10-3 and TRBJ2-7, with 8 bases matching TRBD1. The CDR3 sequence is 15 residues long. The germline CDR1 and CDR2 sequences are ENHRY and SYGVKD. The V gene end was trimmed by 10 bases and the J gene end by 7 bases; junction bases not matched to a gene: 18. The CDR3 region is CATLTGGPRLGEQYF. The CDR3 DNA reads TGTGCCACCCTAACAGGGGGTCCTCGGTTGGGGGAGCAGTACTTC.

J is TRBJ2-2 and V is TRBV7-9; D gene uncertain. This CDR3 is built from 15 residues. V dropped 7 bases and J dropped 2 bases, with 14 bases sitting between them. Per the germline V gene, CDR1 is SEHNR and CDR2 is FQNEAQ (reference sequence). The CDR3 bases are TGTGCCAGCAATACCCACCCTGGCAACACCGGGGAGCTGTTTTTT. Amino acids: CASNTHPGNTGELFF. The full variable domain, in which reference TRBV7-9 and TRBJ2-2 provide the parts outside the CDR3, is DTGVSQNPRHKITKRGQNVTFRCDPISEHNRLYWYRQTLGQGPEFLTYFQNEAQLEKSRLLSDRFSAERPKGSFSTLEIQRTEQGDSAMYLCASNTHPGNTGELFFGEGSRLTVL.

This clone appeared a single time. This chain uses TRBV6-1 with TRBJ1-1; D is undetermined. The CDR3 sequence is 13 residues long. Germline CDR1 reads MNHNS; CDR2 reads SASEGT. V shed 2 bases and J shed 4 bases, with 8 bases lying between them. The DNA of the CDR3 is TGTGCCAGCAGTGAACGGCCAGGCACTGAAGCTTTCTTT. Translated, it gives CASSERPGTEAFF.

The chain has TRBV28 and TRBJ1-4, with D unresolved. Per germline, CDR1 MDHEN and CDR2 SYDVKM. The CDR3 is 17 residues long. The germline V and J ends were trimmed by 6 bases and 5 bases, with 22 bases remaining between them. The CDR3 loop reads CASSPPGWGGSNEKLFF. The CDR3 nucleotides are TGTGCCAGCAGCCCCCCGGGGTGGGGTGGGTCGAATGAAAAACTGTTTTTT.

This clone was recorded only once. The V gene is TRBV2, the J gene TRBJ2-1, with TRBD1 identical over 10 bases. The CDR3 extends over 15 amino acids. In germline, CDR1 is SNHLY, CDR2 FYNNEI. J was trimmed by 6 bases and V by 3 bases; bases with no gene match: 5. The CDR3 DNA is TGTGCCAGCAGTGAGCGGGGACAGGGGATCAATGAGCAGTTCTTC. Its translation: CASSERGQGINEQFF.

This clone was observed a single time. This chain uses TRBV2 with TRBJ1-5; 7 bases agree with TRBD1. V lost 2 bases to trimming and J lost 6 bases; unmatched junction nucleotides: 7. The CDR3 sequence is 15 residues long. Germline CDR1 reads SNHLY; CDR2 reads FYNNEI. In DNA, the CDR3 is TGTGCCAGCAGTGAAAGGGACAGTACCTCTCAGCCCCAGCATTTT. This gives the protein CASSERDSTSQPQHF.

This clone is a singleton in its sample. This chain joins TRBV30 and TRBJ2-1; unclear D gene. Trimming stripped 0 bases from V and 0 bases from J, with 9 bases between. The CDR3 contains 15 residues. The germline V gene has CDR1 GTSNPN and CDR2 SVGIG (reference sequence). The CDR3 is CAWSVRGISYNEQFF. Here the CDR3 DNA reads TGTGCCTGGAGTGTCCGCGGCATCTCCTACAATGAGCAGTTCTTC.

The chain joins TRBV7-9 to TRBJ1-2; the D is unclear. The V and J ends lost 1 base and 5 bases respectively, with 14 bases between them. CDR3 length equals 15 residues. The germline V gene has CDR1 SEHNR and CDR2 FQNEAQ (reference sequence). The CDR3 loop reads CASSLGSGNGYGYTF. The CDR3 nucleotides read TGTGCCAGCAGCTTAGGATCGGGGAATGGTTATGGCTACACCTTC.

The chain couples TRBV4-2 to TRBJ2-1; 7 bases match TRBD2. Germline CDR1 reads LGHNA; CDR2 reads YNFKEQ. The CDR3 consists of 16 residues. J was trimmed by 7 bases and V by 3 bases; bases with no gene match: 12. CDR3 protein: CASSQDSGPSGNEQFF. The DNA of the CDR3 is TGTGCCAGCAGCCAGGATAGCGGGCCATCGGGAAATGAGCAGTTCTTC.

There are a few counts of this clone. V usage is TRBV3-1 (or the pseudogene TRBV3-2) and J usage is TRBJ2-2, with TRBD2 matching over 8 bases. V lost 0 bases to trimming and J lost 1 base; unmatched junction nucleotides: 4. The CDR3 consists of 17 residues. Germline V gene data show CDR1 as LGHDT and CDR2 as YNNKEL (reference sequence). CDR3 sequence (DNA): TGTGCCAGCAGCCAAGATGGGCTAGCGGGGAACACCGGGGAGCTGTTTTTT. It is translated as CASSQDGLAGNTGELFF.